The 21 T cell receptor beta chains below were found in one sample sequenced in a study of CD8+ T cells in alopecia areata. RNA, once extracted, was reverse transcribed into cDNA for use as the sequencing template. Using immunoSEQ multiplex PCR, the repertoire was profiled, and TCRdb retains in-frame clones only, with some absent. The sample includes some 130,000 clones, approximately 49% seen only once; the top ten take under 20%. This specimen consisted of CD8+ T cells sorted from blood, obtained at week 0. The source is a human donor with alopecia areata.

The chain is built from TRBV6-1 and TRBJ2-1; D may be TRBD1 or TRBD2 (6 bases each). Germline V lookup: CDR1 MNHNS, CDR2 SASEGT. This CDR3 has 16 amino acids. With 4 bases removed from V and 2 bases from J, the gap between germline ends came to 15 bases. For the CDR3, the DNA is TGTGCCAGCAGTGGGCCCACGGGGGCACCCTACAATGAGCAGTTCTTC. Translated: CASSGPTGAPYNEQFF.

This clone has a handful of counts. This chain connects TRBV7-9 to TRBJ1-5, with a tentative D call TRBD1 (5 bases). The CDR3 spans 13 residues. Trimming shortened V by 5 bases and J by 7 bases, and 12 bases separated the two germline ends. Germline V gene lookup returns CDR1 SEHNR and CDR2 FQNEAQ (reference sequence). The DNA of the CDR3 is TGTGCCAGCAGCAAGGCGGGGCACCAGCCCCAGCATTTT. Protein sequence: CASSKAGHQPQHF.

The chain combines TRBV10-3 with TRBJ1-5, with a tentative D call TRBD1 (6 bases). V lost 4 bases and J lost 3, with 10 bases in between. The CDR3 is made up of 14 amino acids. Germline V gives CDR1 ENHRY, CDR2 SYGVKD. The CDR3 is CAISGGGLNQPQHF. DNA for the CDR3: TGTGCCATCAGTGGTGGGGGCCTCAATCAGCCCCAGCATTTT.

This clone was observed a handful of times. The chain has TRBV30 and TRBJ1-1; D is ambiguous. CDR1 and CDR2 from the germline V gene are GTSNPN and SVGIG (reference sequence). There are 11 residues in the CDR3. V was trimmed by 6 bases and J by 0 bases, leaving 5 bases between them. Here the CDR3 DNA reads TGTGCCTGTGCCCTGAACACTGAAGCTTTCTTT. This translates into CACALNTEAFF.

V gene TRBV10-3 combines with J gene TRBJ2-1, with D possibly matching TRBD1 (5 bases). Germline V gives CDR1 ENHRY, CDR2 SYGVKD. Trimming stripped 0 bases from V and 4 bases from J, with 13 bases between. The length of the CDR3 is 16 residues. The DNA for the CDR3 is TGTGCCATCAGTGAGTCGGCAGGGTTACCTTACAATGAGCAGTTCTTC. Translation gives CAISESAGLPYNEQFF.

This clone was counted a single time. This chain connects TRBV5-4 to TRBJ2-5; 12 positions agree with TRBD2. V lost 0 bases, J lost 1 base, and 1 base stayed unmatched. From germline, CDR1 is SGHNT and CDR2 YYREEE (reference sequence). CDR3 size: 16 residues. The CDR3 coding sequence is TGTGCCAGCAGCTTGGGACTAGCGGGGGTCCAAGAGACCCAGTACTTC. Protein: CASSLGLAGVQETQYF.

The chain combines TRBV29-1 with TRBJ1-4; D is unresolved. Trimming removed 6 bases from V and 0 bases from J, with 8 bases in between. There are 13 residues in the CDR3. Germline values: CDR1 SQVTM, CDR2 ANQGSEA. The CDR3 DNA sequence: TGCAGCGTCCTACCTGCAACTAATGAAAAACTGTTTTTT. Translating gives CSVLPATNEKLFF.

The chain joins TRBV29-1 to TRBJ2-7; D is perhaps TRBD1 or TRBD2 (5 bases each). Trimming left V 3 bases short and J 0 bases short, with 9 bases between. Germline CDR1 SQVTM, CDR2 ANQGSEA. The CDR3 runs 13 residues. The CDR3 nucleotides read TGCAGCGTTGACTCAGGGAGCTCCTACGAGCAGTACTTC. Translating gives CSVDSGSSYEQYF.

This clone was counted a few times. The J gene is TRBJ2-3, the V gene TRBV29-1; D is unclear. V lost 7 bases and J lost 1, with 9 bases in between. Germline values: CDR1 SQVTM, CDR2 ANQGSEA. The CDR3 has 12 amino acids. CDR3 sequence (DNA): TGCAGCGGCGAGTTGGGCACAGATACGCAGTATTTT. Its translation: CSGELGTDTQYF.

This clone was recorded only once. The V call is TRBV13, the J call TRBJ2-5; 7 bases match TRBD2. V trimming: 4 bases; J trimming: 5 bases; junction bases outside the gene matches: 7. The CDR3 sequence is 14 residues long. Germline V gives CDR1 PRHDT, CDR2 FYEKMQ (reference sequence). The DNA for the CDR3 is TGTGCCAGCAGCTCCACTAGCGTAGGGGAGACCCAGTACTTC. Translation gives CASSSTSVGETQYF.

This sequence joins TRBV27 and TRBJ2-7; tentative D call: TRBD2 (7 bases). The CDR3 runs 16 residues. Trimming removed 4 bases at V and 2 bases at J, with 18 bases between. Germline V gene data show CDR1 as MNHEY and CDR2 as SMNVEV (reference sequence). The CDR3 protein is CASSSVGGAGTYEQYF. The CDR3 DNA follows: TGTGCCAGCAGTTCCGTTGGGGGGGCCGGAACCTACGAGCAGTACTTC.

This clone was counted between two and nine times. V usage is TRBV6-5 and J usage is TRBJ2-5; D possibly corresponds to TRBD1 (6 bases). The germline gives CDR1 MNHEY, CDR2 SVGAGI. V was clipped by 0 bases and J by 14 bases, with 13 bases between them. This CDR3 is built from 12 residues. CDR3 bases: TGTGCCAGCAGTTACTCTAACACAGGGCTATACTTC. Its translation: CASSYSNTGLYF.

This chain links TRBV29-1 with TRBJ1-1, with D perhaps matching TRBD1 (6 bases). The CDR3 extends over 11 amino acids. Germline CDR1 SQVTM, CDR2 ANQGSEA. V was clipped by 5 bases and J by 8 bases, with 12 bases between them. CDR3 region: CSVFRGAEAFF. Here the CDR3 DNA reads TGCAGCGTTTTCAGGGGCGCGGAAGCTTTCTTT.

This clone was found a few times. V and J are TRBV11-2 and TRBJ1-2; 8 bases align to TRBD1. The CDR3 runs 13 residues. Unmatched junction bases numbered 2, after V lost 5 bases and J lost 3 bases. The germline V gene encodes CDR1 SGHAT and CDR2 FQNNGV. The DNA of the CDR3 is TGTGCCAGCAGCCTGGACAGGGACTATGGCTACACCTTC. It is translated as CASSLDRDYGYTF.

The table lists this clone with a few counts. This sequence joins TRBV7-9 and TRBJ2-1; TRBD2 is a possible D gene (7 bases). The CDR3 sequence is 17 residues long. The V gene's germline CDR1 is SEHNR and CDR2 FQNEAQ (reference sequence). Trimming cost V 5 bases and J 10 bases, with 27 bases left between them. The CDR3: CASSPFSGGPPAEEQFF. The CDR3, as DNA: TGTGCCAGCAGCCCCTTTTCGGGGGGCCCCCCGGCGGAGGAGCAGTTCTTC.

A few counts support this clone. The sample holds other DNA sequences that translate to the same CDR3. This chain links TRBV19 with TRBJ2-7, with D possibly TRBD1 on 5 matching bases. V dropped 3 bases and J dropped 0 bases, with 6 bases sitting between them. This CDR3 has 13 amino acids. CDR1 LNHDA and CDR2 SQIVND come from the germline V gene (reference sequence). CDR3 in DNA: TGTGCCAGTAGTATTGACAGCTCCTACGAGCAGTACTTC. Protein product: CASSIDSSYEQYF.

This clone was picked up one time. The J gene is TRBJ2-7, the V gene TRBV13, with TRBD1 matching 7 bases. This CDR3 is 15 amino acids long. Germline values: CDR1 PRHDT, CDR2 FYEKMQ (reference sequence). J gave up 4 bases and V 4 bases, and 10 bases lay outside the gene matches. CDR3 protein: CASSSRGQWSYEQYF. As DNA, the CDR3 is TGTGCCAGCAGCTCCAGGGGACAGTGGAGTTACGAGCAGTACTTC.

This clone was seen a handful of times. CDR3: CASSHTGRYEQYF. CDR3 DNA sequence: TGTGCCAGCAGCCATACAGGGAGATACGAGCAGTACTTC. The genes are TRBV14 and TRBJ2-7; possibly TRBD1 for D (6 bases). Germline assignment: CDR1 SGHDN and CDR2 FVKESK. This CDR3 spans 13 amino acids. Deletions cut 3 bases from V and 4 bases from J, with 10 bases between.

The CDR3 here is CAWNAKSSYNEQFF. The CDR3 DNA reads TGTGCCTGGAATGCCAAGAGCTCCTACAATGAGCAGTTCTTC. The V and J genes are TRBV30 and TRBJ2-1; D gene uncertain. V was trimmed by 4 bases and J by 0 bases, leaving 10 bases between them. This CDR3 has 14 amino acids. Germline V gene data show CDR1 as GTSNPN and CDR2 as SVGIG (reference sequence).

Comments on this clone: The sample holds other DNA sequences that translate to the same CDR3. The genes are TRBV9 and TRBJ2-7, with D possibly TRBD2 on 6 matching bases. With 0 bases removed from V and 3 bases from J, the gap between germline ends came to 10 bases. Germline CDR1 reads SGDLS; CDR2 reads YYNGEE. The CDR3 consists of 14 residues. The CDR3 loop is CASSVGAGDYEQYF. DNA for the CDR3: TGTGCCAGCAGCGTAGGAGCGGGTGACTACGAGCAGTACTTC.

The CDR3 region has the DNA TGTGCCAGCAGCCACGGTGATAGCTATGGCTACACCTTC. Its protein product is CASSHGDSYGYTF. The chain is built from TRBV5-8 and TRBJ1-2; D remains ambiguous. From germline, CDR1 is SGHTS and CDR2 YDEGEE. V lost 4 bases and J lost 4, with 11 bases in between. This CDR3 region has 13 residues.